The 15 T cell receptor beta chains below all came from one sample that was sequenced in a study of T cell repertoires and HLA-DP antigens. Assay used: immunoSEQ multiplex PCR; TCRdb lists only in-frame clones, some missing. The sample has about 89,000 clones, about 89% seen once. No cognate antigen is known for these TCRs. The material sequenced was CD4+ T cells from PBMCs. These receptors all come from a man aged 45-65 years in good health and CMV-seronegative.

This clone was seen only once. This sequence joins TRBV6-5 and TRBJ2-1; perhaps TRBD2 as D (6 bases). With 2 bases removed from V and 9 bases from J, the gap between germline ends came to 11 bases. The CDR3 sequence is 13 residues long. The germline CDR1 and CDR2 sequences are MNHEY and SVGAGI. The CDR3 coding sequence is TGTGCCAGCAGTTACCCCCCGGGGGTTGAGCAGTTCTTC. It codes for CASSYPPGVEQFF.

CDR3 bases: TGTGCCAGCAGCTTCGGGCGGAGGGGTGATACGCAGTATTTT. Its protein product is CASSFGRRGDTQYF. The V call is TRBV7-2, the J call TRBJ2-3; weak D call: TRBD2 (6 bases). This CDR3 is 14 amino acids long. In germline, CDR1 is SGHTA, CDR2 FQGNSA. The V and J ends lost 3 bases and 6 bases respectively, with 13 bases between them.

This clone was seen once. The V call is TRBV28, the J call TRBJ1-4, with 7 bases lining up with TRBD1. The germline CDR1 and CDR2 sequences are MDHEN and SYDVKM. There are 14 residues in the CDR3. V lost 6 bases and J lost 8; bases outside the gene matches: 9. The CDR3 DNA reads as TGTGCCAGCAGCCCCGACAGGGTGAGGGAAAAACTGTTTTTT. It codes for CASSPDRVREKLFF. The full variable domain, rest sourced from reference TRBV28 and TRBJ1-4, is DVKVTQSSRYLVKRTGEKVFLECVQDMDHENMFWYRQDPGLGLRLIYFSYDVKMKEKGDIPEGYSVSREKKERFSLILESASTNQTSMYLCASSPDRVREKLFFGSGTQLSVL.

The chain recombines TRBV7-2 with TRBJ2-7; D gene ambiguous. The CDR3 spans 12 residues. CDR1 is SGHTA and CDR2 is FQGNSA in the germline V gene. The V end was cut by 4 bases, the J end by 4 bases, with 8 bases between. As DNA, the CDR3 is TGTGCCAGCAGCTCATCCCATTACGAGCAGTACTTC. This sequence encodes CASSSSHYEQYF.

The CDR3 is CASSTGSHQETQYF. For the CDR3, the DNA is TGTGCCAGTAGTACGGGCTCCCACCAAGAGACCCAGTACTTC. This chain joins TRBV19 and TRBJ2-5; D ambiguous. The germline V gene encodes CDR1 LNHDA and CDR2 SQIVND (reference sequence). CDR3 size: 14 residues. Trimming pared 4 bases from V and 0 bases from J, leaving 9 bases between.

V gene TRBV6-5 combines with J gene TRBJ2-5; tentatively, D is TRBD1 or TRBD2 (5 bases each). CDR3 size: 16 residues. The V gene lost 0 bases and the J gene lost 2 bases, with 13 bases spanning the gap. Germline V gene lookup returns CDR1 MNHEY and CDR2 SVGAGI. CDR3 in amino acids: CASSYSRGQFQETQYF. The CDR3 region has the DNA TGTGCCAGCAGTTACTCGAGGGGTCAATTTCAAGAGACCCAGTACTTC.

CDR3 loop: CAWSITGNTEAFF. As DNA, the CDR3 is TGTGCCTGGAGTATTACGGGGAACACTGAAGCTTTCTTT. V is TRBV30 and J is TRBJ1-1; D unclear. The V and J ends lost 2 bases and 1 base respectively, with 8 bases between them. The CDR3 is made up of 13 amino acids. Germline assignment: CDR1 GTSNPN and CDR2 SVGIG (reference sequence).

The chain uses TRBV15 and TRBJ2-2, with D possibly being TRBD2 (5 bases). V lost 9 bases and J lost 0, with 17 bases in between. The V gene's germline CDR1 is LNHNV and CDR2 YYDKDF (reference sequence). The CDR3 length is 16 residues. CDR3 protein: CATSRTHLANTGELFF. CDR3 in DNA: TGTGCCACGAGCCGGACTCACCTCGCGAACACCGGGGAGCTGTTTTTT.

This chain uses TRBV4-2 with TRBJ1-1; 7 positions match TRBD1. The CDR3 covers 19 residues. The junction had 15 bases not matched to a gene; V was cut back by 2 bases and J by 0 bases. The germline V gene encodes CDR1 LGHNA and CDR2 YNFKEQ. The CDR3 bases are TGTGCCAGCAGCCAATTCCTAGGGGGCGGAGGGGTCATGAACACTGAAGCTTTCTTT. Its protein is CASSQFLGGGGVMNTEAFF.

The DNA for the CDR3 is TGTGCCAGCAGCTTAGCGGCAGGGGCGTCTGGAAACACCATATATTTT. It yields the protein CASSLAAGASGNTIYF. The rearrangement links TRBV7-2 to TRBJ1-3; D possibly corresponds to TRBD1 (6 bases). Germline V gene lookup returns CDR1 SGHTA and CDR2 FQGNSA. The CDR3 is 16 residues long. V was trimmed by 0 bases and J by 1 base, leaving 10 bases between them.

V is TRBV7-6 and J is TRBJ2-7; D remains unclear. The CDR3 extends over 12 amino acids. Germline CDR1 SGHVS, CDR2 FNYEAQ. V lost 5 bases and J lost 4, with 9 bases in between. The CDR3 DNA sequence: TGTGCCAGCAGCCAGCACACGTACGAGCAGTACTTC. It translates to CASSQHTYEQYF.

The chain carries TRBV4-2 and TRBJ2-5, with D unclear. V lost 0 bases and J 4 bases, leaving 9 bases between the germline ends. The CDR3 runs to 14 residues. Per germline, CDR1 LGHNA and CDR2 YNFKEQ. CDR3 bases: TGTGCCAGCAGCCAAGAATGGGCTGGAGAGACCCAGTACTTC. Its protein is CASSQEWAGETQYF.

The sample holds a few counts of this clone. The chain uses TRBV7-8 and TRBJ1-5; D uncertain. Germline V gene sequence: CDR1 SGHVS, CDR2 FQNEAQ. V gave up 1 base and J gave up 0 bases, with 7 bases separating them. CDR3 length: 15 residues. CDR3 nucleotides: TGTGCCAGCAGCTTAGACGGCCTTAGCAATCAGCCCCAGCATTTT. Translating it yields CASSLDGLSNQPQHF. Full variable domain (outside the CDR3, taken from reference TRBV7-8 and TRBJ1-5): GAGVSQSPRYKVAKRGQDVALRCDPISGHVSLFWYQQALGQGPEFLTYFQNEAQLDKSGLPSDRFFAERPEGSVSTLKIQRTQQEDSAVYLCASSLDGLSNQPQHFGDGTRLSIL.

CDR3 nucleotide sequence: TGTGCCAGCAGCCTGGGACTAGCGGGAGAGGCTGGAGAGACCCAGTACTTC. Translating it yields CASSLGLAGEAGETQYF. The gene calls are TRBV7-9 and TRBJ2-5; TRBD2 matches at 14 bases. This CDR3 is 17 amino acids long. Germline V gene data show CDR1 as SEHNR and CDR2 as FQNEAQ (reference sequence). V was clipped by 5 bases and J by 4 bases; unmatched bases: 9.

V is TRBV6-5 and J is TRBJ2-2, with 11 bases fitting TRBD1. Germline CDR1 is MNHEY and CDR2 is SVGAGI. Trimming at V came to 5 bases and at J to 4 bases, leaving 3 bases not matched to a gene. This CDR3 has 15 residues. The DNA of the CDR3 is TGTGCCAGCAGTGGACAGGGGGCACTCACCGGGGAGCTGTTTTTT. It codes for CASSGQGALTGELFF.